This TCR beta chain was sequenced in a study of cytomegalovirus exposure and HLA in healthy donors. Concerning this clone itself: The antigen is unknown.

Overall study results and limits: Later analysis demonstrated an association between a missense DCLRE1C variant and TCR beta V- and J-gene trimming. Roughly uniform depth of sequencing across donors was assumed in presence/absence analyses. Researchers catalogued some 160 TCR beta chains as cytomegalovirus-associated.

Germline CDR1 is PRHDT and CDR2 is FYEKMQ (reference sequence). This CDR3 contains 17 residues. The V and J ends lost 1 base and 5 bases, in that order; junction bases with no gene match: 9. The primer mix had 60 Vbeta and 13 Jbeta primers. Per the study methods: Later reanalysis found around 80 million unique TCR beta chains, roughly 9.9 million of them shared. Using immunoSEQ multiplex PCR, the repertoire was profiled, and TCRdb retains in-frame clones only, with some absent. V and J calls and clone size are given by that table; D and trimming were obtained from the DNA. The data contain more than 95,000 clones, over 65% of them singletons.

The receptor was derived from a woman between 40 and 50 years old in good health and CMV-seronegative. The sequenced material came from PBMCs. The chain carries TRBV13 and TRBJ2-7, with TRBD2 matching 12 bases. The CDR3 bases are TGTGCCAGCAGCTTAGATTCTCTGACTAGCGGGAGCAACGAGCAGTACTTC. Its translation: CASSLDSLTSGSNEQYF. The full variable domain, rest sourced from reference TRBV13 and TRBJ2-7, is AAGVIQSPRHLIKEKRETATLKCYPIPRHDTVYWYQQGPGQDPQFLISFYEKMQSDKGSIPDRFSAQQFSDYHSELNMSSLELGDSALYFCASSLDSLTSGSNEQYFGPGTRLTVT.